Presented here are 15 T cell receptor beta chains from one specimen sequenced in a study of cytomegalovirus exposure and HLA in healthy donors. PCR used 60 Vbeta primers and 13 Jbeta primers. The table came from immunoSEQ multiplex PCR; TCRdb's copy has only in-frame clones and leaves some out. The sample has roughly 140,000 clones; about 75% are singletons. The sample taken for sequencing was PBMCs. These receptors came from a man in his sixties in good health and CMV-seronegative.

V and J are TRBV7-6 and TRBJ2-2, with 8 bases that match TRBD1. The J segment lost 6 bases and the V segment lost 0 bases, leaving 6 bases of the junction unmatched. CDR1 SGHVS and CDR2 FNYEAQ come from the germline V gene. This CDR3 is 16 amino acids long. The CDR3 loop reads CASSLAPGGIAGELFF. In DNA, the CDR3 is TGTGCCAGCAGCTTAGCGCCAGGGGGCATTGCCGGGGAGCTGTTTTTT.

The chain joins TRBV5-4 to TRBJ2-3; 12 bases are shared with TRBD2. CDR1 and CDR2 (germline): SGHNT, YYREEE (reference sequence). The CDR3 totals 17 residues. V was clipped by 4 bases and J by 1 base; unmatched bases: 7. The CDR3 bases are TGTGCCAGCAGCCCAGGGACTAGCGGGTTGGGCACAGATACGCAGTATTTT. Translated, it gives CASSPGTSGLGTDTQYF.

The chain employs TRBV7-9 and TRBJ2-2; 9 bases map to TRBD1. Germline CDR1 reads SEHNR; CDR2 reads FQNEAQ (reference sequence). J was trimmed by 4 bases and V by 7 bases; bases with no gene match: 4. There are 14 residues in the CDR3. CDR3 residues: CASTGTGRTGELFF. Here the CDR3 DNA reads TGTGCCAGCACCGGGACAGGGCGCACCGGGGAGCTGTTTTTT. The variable domain in full, completed from reference TRBV7-9 and TRBJ2-2, reads DTGVSQNPRHKITKRGQNVTFRCDPISEHNRLYWYRQTLGQGPEFLTYFQNEAQLEKSRLLSDRFSAERPKGSFSTLEIQRTEQGDSAMYLCASTGTGRTGELFFGEGSRLTVL.

CDR3 loop: CASSEPGLAGTVQYF. CDR3 sequence (DNA): TGTGCCAGCAGTGAACCCGGACTAGCGGGAACGGTTCAGTACTTC. This chain connects TRBV25-1 to TRBJ2-7; 12 bases line up with TRBD2. The CDR3 loop spans 15 amino acids. V lost 2 bases and J lost 10; bases outside the gene matches: 9. Per the germline V gene, CDR1 is MGHDK and CDR2 is SYGVNS.

This clone was observed a few times. The CDR3 reads CASSLATGSQNTIYF. CDR3 DNA: TGCGCCAGCAGCTTGGCGACAGGGAGCCAGAACACCATATATTTT. This chain connects TRBV5-1 to TRBJ1-3, with TRBD1 matching over 7 bases. Trimming cost V 0 bases and J 7 bases; bases outside gene matches: 7. Germline values: CDR1 SGHRS, CDR2 YFSETQ. The CDR3 is 15 residues long.

The CDR3 protein is CASSTGQGLGETQYF. The CDR3 region has the DNA TGCGCCAGCAGCACGGGACAGGGTCTCGGAGAGACCCAGTACTTC. J is TRBJ2-5 and V is TRBV5-1; 9 bases map to TRBD1. The J segment lost 4 bases and the V segment lost 4 bases, leaving 8 bases of the junction unmatched. This CDR3 spans 15 amino acids. Germline lookup yields CDR1 SGHRS and CDR2 YFSETQ.

This clone was found a few times. The chain carries TRBV27 and TRBJ2-7, with 9 bases matching TRBD1. The J segment lost 1 base and the V segment lost 7 bases, leaving 11 bases of the junction unmatched. This CDR3 is built from 16 residues. Germline CDR1 and CDR2: MNHEY and SMNVEV (reference sequence). For the CDR3, the DNA is TGTGCCAGCACTCCATCATCGGGACAGGGATCCTACGAGCAGTACTTC. Its protein product is CASTPSSGQGSYEQYF.

The chain carries TRBV28 and TRBJ2-5; TRBD1 agrees at 7 bases. Germline trimming cut 5 bases from V and 0 bases from J; bases unmatched to any gene: 3. CDR3 length: 14 residues. Germline CDR1 reads MDHEN; CDR2 reads SYDVKM. In nucleotides, the CDR3 is TGTGCCAGCAGTCTAGGGGGCGACCAAGAGACCCAGTACTTC. Translated: CASSLGGDQETQYF.

The chain employs TRBV5-4 and TRBJ2-3; 7 nucleotides line up with TRBD2. This CDR3 is built from 13 residues. Germline assignment: CDR1 SGHNT and CDR2 YYREEE (reference sequence). The V and J ends lost 4 bases and 5 bases, in that order; junction bases with no gene match: 4. CDR3 protein: CASSPPGGDTQYF. Here the CDR3 DNA reads TGTGCCAGCAGCCCGCCGGGGGGAGATACGCAGTATTTT.

In this sample, this clone turned up once. V usage is TRBV10-3 and J usage is TRBJ2-7, with 9 nucleotides matching TRBD1. Trimming removed 2 bases from V and 4 bases from J; junction bases left unmatched: 3. The CDR3 contains 14 residues. Germline V gene data show CDR1 as ENHRY and CDR2 as SYGVKD. CDR3 residues: CAISETDRGYEQYF. CDR3 coding DNA: TGTGCCATCAGTGAGACCGACAGGGGGTACGAGCAGTACTTC.

This clone was seen a handful of times. V is TRBV5-1 and J is TRBJ2-7; D possibly corresponds to TRBD1 (6 bases). Deletions cut 1 base from V and 4 bases from J, with 9 bases between. Per germline, CDR1 SGHRS and CDR2 YFSETQ. There are 13 residues in the CDR3. This CDR3 is CASSLLGQYEQYF. As DNA, the CDR3 is TGCGCCAGCAGCTTGCTGGGACAATACGAGCAGTACTTC.

This clone was counted a few times. The rearrangement uses TRBV6-5 and TRBJ1-1; no clear D gene. Germline loops: CDR1 MNHEY, CDR2 SVGAGI. This CDR3 region has 14 residues. Trimming removed 2 bases from V and 0 bases from J, with 7 bases in between. The CDR3 loop is CASSYDTLNTEAFF. CDR3 coding DNA: TGTGCCAGCAGTTACGACACACTGAACACTGAAGCTTTCTTT.

The rearrangement uses TRBV7-3 and TRBJ1-1, with a tentative D call TRBD1 (6 bases). CDR3 length: 15 residues. Trimming removed 5 bases at V and 6 bases at J, with 19 bases between. Germline CDR1 is SGHTA and CDR2 is FQGTGA. CDR3 in DNA: TGTGCCAGCAGCCCCAGGACAGATAAAGGGGCTGAAGCTTTCTTT. Its protein is CASSPRTDKGAEAFF.

This clone was detected a few times. CDR3 region: CASSFGGYTEAFF. For the CDR3, the DNA is TGTGCCAGCAGTTTTGGGGGGTACACTGAAGCTTTCTTT. The V call is TRBV27, the J call TRBJ1-1; maybe TRBD1 (5 bases). The germline V gene has CDR1 MNHEY and CDR2 SMNVEV (reference sequence). This CDR3 contains 13 residues. The V and J ends lost 3 bases and 3 bases respectively, with 8 bases between them.

V usage is TRBV4-2 and J usage is TRBJ1-3; D may be TRBD1 (6 bases). Looked up from germline, CDR1 is LGHNA and CDR2 is YNFKEQ. Trimming cost V 1 base and J 0 bases, with 13 bases left between them. The CDR3 totals 17 residues. CDR3 sequence reads: CASSQGTALNSGNTIYF. The CDR3 DNA reads TGTGCCAGCAGCCAAGGGACAGCCCTCAACTCTGGAAACACCATATATTTT.